This entry concerns a single T cell receptor (beta chain). This clonotype came up a few times. Its antigen remains unidentified. Within one base of it there is no much larger clone, and no base qualities were kept. Measured from the cysteine to the phenylalanine, the CDR3 is 15 residues long. Here the CDR3 DNA is all that survives: 45 bases in frame from base 1. Germline trimming: 6 bases from V, 10 bases from J; junction bases outside gene matches: 11. Per the germline V gene (reference sequence), LNHDA is the CDR1 and SQIVND is the CDR2. This entry comes from a study of T cells in Graves' hyperthyroidism and ophthalmopathy (dated by TCRdb to between 2018 and 2021). Background for the entire study: Peripheral blood samples were taken at the time of initial diagnosis, prior to any treatment. To identify TCR V-J signatures that set the groups apart, the researchers used a discovery cohort of 90 to 100 patients, made up of 40 to 45 with Graves' ophthalmopathy and 57 with stable Graves' hyperthyroidism. An independent validation cohort of around 20 hyperthyroidism patients and about 16 patients who later progressed to ophthalmopathy tested prospective prediction of ophthalmopathy. The 75 to 100 discovery patients were randomly divided into training and test sets at a 7:3 ratio. In addition, the study compared T-cell repertoires in thyroid tissue and in blood from roughly six Graves' hyperthyroidism patients. After blood sampling, hyperthyroidism patients were treated with methimazole at a starting dose of 30 mg daily, and ophthalmopathy patients were treated with high-dose intravenous methylprednisolone. The paper reports TCR Vbeta CDR3 sequencing of about 140 peripheral blood samples: under 45 ophthalmopathy, 75 to 80 hyperthyroidism and 17 progressor patients.

Overall study results and their limits: Blood samples also contained most of the expanded thyroid clonotypes (frequency above 0.001), which suggests that blood repertoires may reflect thyroid immune responses. No statistical method was used to set the sample size in advance, and investigators knew the group allocation. In validation, progression to ophthalmopathy was predicted by the model with 70.59% sensitivity and about 72% specificity, a median of approximately 7.1 months before onset. A model built on a 13 V-J signature distinguished ophthalmopathy from stable hyperthyroidism, reaching roughly 88% sensitivity and 81.08% specificity in cross-validation and 80%/75% in testing.

TCR beta CDR3 regions were amplified from RNA transcripts. A first-round RT-PCR of the TCR CDR3 used the HTBI primer set with the Qiagen OneStep RT-PCR kit. The libraries were constructed in a second round of multiplex PCR and then size-selected and purified. The libraries were sequenced on an Illumina HiSeq2000 using paired-end 100 bp reads. As for the authors' bioinformatics: SOAPnuke was used to process the raw data, removing reads that contained adapters or uncalled bases, had a mean Phred below 15, or lacked an exact match to the constant primer or identifier. COPE v1.2.5 was used to merge high-quality paired reads, and clonotypes were defined as unique nucleotide sequences. MiTCR v1.1 was used to align the clonotypes against IMGT TRBV, TRBD and TRBJ reference segments. Only V-J combinations with frequency above 0.0001, covering approximately 99% of repertoires, were analysed. A TCS score was defined as the ratio of F50 (clonal expansion) to E x V (chaos), with BLOSUM62-based TCRdist applied between CDR3 peptides within each V-J. Welch's t-statistics and random forest reduced just over 500 V-J features to fewer than 15, which were used in a naive Bayes classifier (R e1071). Using fastp at Q25 and MiXCR, TCRdb reprocessed the public reads and kept productive beta chains. Merged by CDR3 protein, the rows form single entries marked with the most common genes and DNA. The V and J calls here are based on TCRdb, not the publication. The sample table holds 500,000 to 650,000 distinct CDR3 sequences, of which roughly 15% were seen once. The ten largest clones take up roughly an eighth of the sample.

In the ophthalmopathy patients, disease was moderately to severely active, with a Clinical Activity Score of 3 or more, a NOSPECS grade of 4 or more, and a duration of less than 3 months. Patients with uncontrolled infections, other autoimmune diseases, pregnancy or lactation were excluded. Clinical symptoms, serum thyroxine and TRAb, thyroid ultrasound, and orbital computed tomography formed the basis for the diagnoses. PBMCs were separated from approximately 9.9 ml of fresh peripheral blood using Ficoll-Paque density gradient centrifugation. Total RNA was extracted using Trizol reagent, and RNA quality was assessed on an Agilent 2100 Bioanalyzer.

The sample taken for sequencing was blood. This clonotype was sampled from a woman aged 45-60 years with Graves' ophthalmopathy. The V and J segments used are TRBV19 and TRBJ2-1, with 11 central nucleotides matching TRBD2. The CDR3 has the sequence CASSMGLAEVGEQFF. The DNA reads as follows: TGTGCCAGTAGCATGGGACTAGCGGAAGTGGGGGAGCAGTTCTTC.